This T cell receptor beta chain was observed in a study of CD8 T cells in ankylosing spondylitis. After removal of 0 bases from V and 4 bases from J, the junction contained 13 bases not matched to a gene. Germline V CDR1 and CDR2: LGHNA, YNFKEQ. This CDR3 has 19 residues. Using its own MiXCR run on the 5' RACE reads, TCRdb lists one record per CDR3 protein. The repertoire consists of a few hundred thousand distinct CDR3 sequences, with around 10% occurring once and the leading ten covering around 10%. This TCR came from a female donor with ankylosing spondylitis or in good health (not recorded which). The chain links TRBV4-2 to TRBJ2-1, with 9 bases lining up with TRBD2. What was sequenced was blood, either unsorted or a sorted T cell fraction (not recorded which). This chain's CDR3 is CASSQELGRLAGIYNEQFF. The CDR3, as DNA: TGTGCCAGCAGCCAAGAACTGGGTCGCCTAGCGGGAATATACAATGAGCAGTTCTTC.